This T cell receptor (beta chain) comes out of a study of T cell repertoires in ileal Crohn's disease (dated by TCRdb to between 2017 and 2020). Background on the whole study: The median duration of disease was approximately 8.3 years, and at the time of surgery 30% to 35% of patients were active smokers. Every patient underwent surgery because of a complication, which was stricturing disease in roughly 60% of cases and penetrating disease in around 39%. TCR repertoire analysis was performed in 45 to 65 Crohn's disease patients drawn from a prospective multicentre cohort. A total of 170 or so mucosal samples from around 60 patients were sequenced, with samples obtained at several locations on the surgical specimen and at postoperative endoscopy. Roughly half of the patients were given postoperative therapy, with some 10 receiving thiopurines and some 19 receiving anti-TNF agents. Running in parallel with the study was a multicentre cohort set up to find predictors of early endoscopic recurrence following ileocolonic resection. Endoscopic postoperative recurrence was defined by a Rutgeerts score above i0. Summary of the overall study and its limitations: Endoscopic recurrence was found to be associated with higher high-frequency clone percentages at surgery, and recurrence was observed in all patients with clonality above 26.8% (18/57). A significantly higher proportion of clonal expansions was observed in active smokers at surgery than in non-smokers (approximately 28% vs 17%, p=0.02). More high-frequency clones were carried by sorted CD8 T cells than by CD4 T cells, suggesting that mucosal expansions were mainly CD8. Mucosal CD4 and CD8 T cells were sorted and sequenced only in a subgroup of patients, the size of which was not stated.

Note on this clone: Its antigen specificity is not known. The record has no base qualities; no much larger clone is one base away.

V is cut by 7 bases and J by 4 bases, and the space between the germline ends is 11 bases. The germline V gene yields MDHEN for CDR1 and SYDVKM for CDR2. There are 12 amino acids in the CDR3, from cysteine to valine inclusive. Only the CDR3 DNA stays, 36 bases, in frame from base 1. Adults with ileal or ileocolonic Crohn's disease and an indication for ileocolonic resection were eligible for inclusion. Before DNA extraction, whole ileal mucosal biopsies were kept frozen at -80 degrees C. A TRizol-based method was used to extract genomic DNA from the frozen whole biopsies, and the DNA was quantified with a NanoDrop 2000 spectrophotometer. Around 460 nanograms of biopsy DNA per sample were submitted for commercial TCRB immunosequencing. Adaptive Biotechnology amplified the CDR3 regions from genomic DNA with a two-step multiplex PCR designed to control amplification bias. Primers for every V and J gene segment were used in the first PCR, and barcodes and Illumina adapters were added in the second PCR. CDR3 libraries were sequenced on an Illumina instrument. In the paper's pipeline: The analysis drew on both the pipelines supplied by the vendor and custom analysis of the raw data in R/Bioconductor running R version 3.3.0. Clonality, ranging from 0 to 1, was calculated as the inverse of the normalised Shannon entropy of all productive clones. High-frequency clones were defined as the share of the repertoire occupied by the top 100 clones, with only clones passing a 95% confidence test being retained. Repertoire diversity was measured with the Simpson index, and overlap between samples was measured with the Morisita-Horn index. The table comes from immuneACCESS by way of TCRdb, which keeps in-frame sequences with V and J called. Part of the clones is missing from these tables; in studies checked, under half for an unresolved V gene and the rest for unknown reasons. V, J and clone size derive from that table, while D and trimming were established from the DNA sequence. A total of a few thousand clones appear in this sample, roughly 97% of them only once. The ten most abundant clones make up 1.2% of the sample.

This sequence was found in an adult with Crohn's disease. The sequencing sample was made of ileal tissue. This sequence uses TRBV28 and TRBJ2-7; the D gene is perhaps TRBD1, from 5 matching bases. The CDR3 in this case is CASKGPGYEQYV. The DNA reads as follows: TGTGCCAGCAAAGGACCAGGGTACGAGCAGTACGTC.